The 12 T cell receptor beta chains below all came from one sample that was sequenced in a study of T cells after yellow fever vaccination. Each CDR3 protein is one row after TCRdb ran MiXCR on the 5' RACE reads. This sample has 250,000 or so distinct CDR3 sequences; approximately 3.8% occur once, and the top ten carry about 19%. Sample: PBMCs, taken 15 days after the yellow fever booster vaccination. Every receptor here comes from a young man who received the YFV17D yellow fever vaccine.

This clonotype was observed at least ten times. The genes are TRBV5-1 and TRBJ2-3, with a possible D match to TRBD1 (5 bases). Germline V gene data show CDR1 as SGHRS and CDR2 as YFSETQ. Trimming shortened V by 0 bases and J by 4 bases, and 12 bases separated the two germline ends. CDR3 length: 15 residues. The CDR3: CASSLEGQSADTQYF. DNA of the CDR3: TGCGCCAGCAGCTTGGAGGGGCAAAGCGCAGATACGCAGTATTTT.

This clonotype came up many times. This chain connects TRBV18 to TRBJ2-1; D ambiguous. This CDR3 is 13 amino acids long. The V gene's germline CDR1 is KGHSH and CDR2 LQKENI. The V and J ends lost 3 bases and 5 bases respectively, with 8 bases between them. The DNA of the CDR3 is TGTGCCAGCTCACCGTTTAATGACAATGAGCAGTTCTTC. Its protein product is CASSPFNDNEQFF.

This chain uses TRBV20-1 with TRBJ2-2; perhaps TRBD1 as D (5 bases). The CDR3 has 15 residues. V lost 2 bases, J lost 0 bases, and 10 bases lay in between. Looked up from germline, CDR1 is DFQATT and CDR2 is SNEGSKA (reference sequence). The CDR3: CSARRGSANTGELFF. CDR3 nucleotides: TGCAGTGCTAGAAGGGGATCGGCGAACACCGGGGAGCTGTTTTTT.

Many counts were recorded for this clonotype. The rearrangement links TRBV7-6 to TRBJ2-4, with D tentatively TRBD1 (5 bases). Germline assignment: CDR1 SGHVS and CDR2 FNYEAQ. CDR3 length: 12 residues. Trimming removed 4 bases from V and 10 bases from J, with 11 bases in between. CDR3 in DNA: TGTGCCAGCAGCTCCTCCAGGGAAATTCAGTACTTC. Translation: CASSSSREIQYF.

Many counts were recorded for this clonotype. The chain couples TRBV7-9 to TRBJ2-1, with 10 bases matching TRBD1. Trimming took 1 base from V and 6 from J; bases not matched to a gene: 6. In germline, CDR1 is SEHNR, CDR2 FQNEAQ (reference sequence). This CDR3 comprises 16 residues. The CDR3 region is CASSLGRTGGVNEQFF. The CDR3 coding sequence is TGTGCCAGCAGCTTAGGCCGGACAGGGGGAGTCAATGAGCAGTTCTTC.

This clonotype was observed at least ten times. The chain recombines TRBV12-3 or TRBV12-4 with TRBJ2-7, with D possibly TRBD1 on 5 matching bases. The CDR3 length is 13 residues. Trimming took 1 base from V and 2 from J, leaving 6 bases between them. The CDR3 here is CASSLVGPYEQYF. The CDR3 region has the DNA TGTGCCAGCAGTTTAGTGGGGCCCTACGAGCAGTACTTC.

Many counts were recorded for this clonotype. The chain carries TRBV6-2 or TRBV6-3 and TRBJ2-5, with D tentatively TRBD2 (5 bases). The CDR3 has 13 amino acids. Germline-derived CDR1 and CDR2 are MNHEY and SVGEGT. V lost 0 bases and J lost 5, with 7 bases in between. The chain's CDR3 is CASSYSRAETQYF. The CDR3, as DNA: TGTGCCAGCAGTTACTCGAGGGCCGAGACCCAGTACTTC.

This clonotype was observed at least ten times. V and J are TRBV12-3 or TRBV12-4 and TRBJ2-1; D is undetermined. V was pared by 4 bases and J by 5 bases, with 9 bases between. The CDR3 covers 13 residues. The DNA for the CDR3 is TGTGCCAGCAGTTGGTCGGGTGACAATGAGCAGTTCTTC. Translation: CASSWSGDNEQFF.

This clonotype was picked up many times. The chain employs TRBV6-2 or TRBV6-3 and TRBJ1-2, with 9 bases identical to TRBD1. The CDR3 sequence is 16 residues long. From germline, CDR1 is MNHEY and CDR2 SVGEGT. Trimming took 5 bases from V and 4 from J; bases not matched to a gene: 11. CDR3 in DNA: TGTGCCAGCAGTCCACGAACAGGGGGCGCAGGCTATGGCTACACCTTC. Translation gives CASSPRTGGAGYGYTF.

This clonotype was seen ten or more times. V and J are TRBV9 and TRBJ2-1; the D call may be TRBD1 or TRBD2 (6 bases each). The V end lost 4 bases, the J end lost 4 bases, and 15 bases lay between the germline ends. Germline V gene data show CDR1 as SGDLS and CDR2 as YYNGEE. The CDR3 covers 15 residues. CDR3 sequence (DNA): TGTGCCAGCAGCCGAGGAGGGGGTGAATACAATGAGCAGTTCTTC. It translates to CASSRGGGEYNEQFF.

This clonotype has a count of ten or more. The V call is TRBV27, the J call TRBJ1-1; TRBD1 matches 7 bases. Germline values: CDR1 MNHEY, CDR2 SMNVEV (reference sequence). Germline trimming cut 6 bases from V and 1 base from J; bases unmatched to any gene: 5. CDR3 length equals 14 residues. The DNA of the CDR3 is TGTGCCAGCAGCCCTTACAGGGGGAACACTGAAGCTTTCTTT. Protein product: CASSPYRGNTEAFF.

Many counts were recorded for this clonotype. This chain joins TRBV10-3 and TRBJ2-2, with 8 bases aligning to TRBD2. Trimming took 4 bases from V and 0 from J; bases not matched to a gene: 10. Germline-derived CDR1 and CDR2 are ENHRY and SYGVKD. The CDR3 length is 18 residues. This CDR3 is CAISGQRGSPANTGELFF. As DNA, the CDR3 is TGTGCCATCAGTGGCCAGCGGGGGAGCCCCGCGAACACCGGGGAGCTGTTTTTT.